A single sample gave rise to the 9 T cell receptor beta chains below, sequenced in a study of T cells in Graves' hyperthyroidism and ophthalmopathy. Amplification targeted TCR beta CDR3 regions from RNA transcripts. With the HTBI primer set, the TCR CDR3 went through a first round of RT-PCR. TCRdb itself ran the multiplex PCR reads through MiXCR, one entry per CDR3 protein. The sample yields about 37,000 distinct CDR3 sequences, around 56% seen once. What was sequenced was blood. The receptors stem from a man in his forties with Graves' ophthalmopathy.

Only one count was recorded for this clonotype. CDR3 sequence: CASSVFEGVASYEQYF. CDR3 in DNA: TGTGCCAGCAGTGTATTCGAGGGGGTAGCTTCCTACGAGCAGTACTTC. This sequence joins TRBV6-4 and TRBJ2-7; possible D gene TRBD1, 6 bases. The germline V gene encodes CDR1 MRHNA and CDR2 SNTAGT. The CDR3 contains 16 residues. Between the trimmed V and J ends, which lost 4 bases and 1 base, there was a span of 17 bases.

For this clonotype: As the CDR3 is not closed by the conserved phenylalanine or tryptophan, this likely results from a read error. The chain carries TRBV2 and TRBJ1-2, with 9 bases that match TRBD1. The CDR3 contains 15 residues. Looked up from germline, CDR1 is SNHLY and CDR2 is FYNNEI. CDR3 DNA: TGTACCAGCGGAGTCCGGACAGGGGCCTTCTATGGCTACACCCTC. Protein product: CTSGVRTGAFYGYTL.

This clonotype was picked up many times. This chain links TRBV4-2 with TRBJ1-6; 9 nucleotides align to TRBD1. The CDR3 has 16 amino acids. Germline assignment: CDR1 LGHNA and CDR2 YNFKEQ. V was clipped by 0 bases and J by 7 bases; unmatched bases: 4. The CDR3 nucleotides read TGTGCCAGCAGCCAAGATAGGACAGGGGTCAATTCACCCCTCCACTTT. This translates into CASSQDRTGVNSPLHF.

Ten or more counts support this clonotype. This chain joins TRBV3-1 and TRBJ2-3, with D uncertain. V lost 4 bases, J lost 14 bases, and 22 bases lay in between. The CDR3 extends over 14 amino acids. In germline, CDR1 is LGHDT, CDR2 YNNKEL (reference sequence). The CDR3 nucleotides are TGTGCCAGCAGCCCTCAACCGGTATACGGCCCGGCGTATTTT. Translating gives CASSPQPVYGPAYF.

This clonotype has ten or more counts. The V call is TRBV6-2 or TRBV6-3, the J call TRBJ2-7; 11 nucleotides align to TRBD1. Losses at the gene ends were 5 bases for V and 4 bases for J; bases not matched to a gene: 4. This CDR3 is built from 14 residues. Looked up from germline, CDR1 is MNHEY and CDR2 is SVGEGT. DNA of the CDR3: TGTGCCAGCAGTAGGGACAGGGGGGCTTACGAGCAGTACTTC. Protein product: CASSRDRGAYEQYF.

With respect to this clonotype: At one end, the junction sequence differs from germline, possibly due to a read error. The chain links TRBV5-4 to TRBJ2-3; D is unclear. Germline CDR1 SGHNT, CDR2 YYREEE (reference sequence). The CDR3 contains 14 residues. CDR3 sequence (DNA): TGTGCCAGCAGTTTTGACCGGAGCACAGATATGCAGTATTTT. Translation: CASSFDRSTDMQYF.

The CDR3 loop is CASSLEGRDHEQYF. The CDR3 DNA is TGTGCCAGCAGCTTAGAGGGCAGGGACCACGAGCAGTACTTC. J is TRBJ2-7 and V is TRBV7-9, with D possibly called TRBD1 or TRBD2 (5 bases each). The CDR3 extends over 14 amino acids. Germline CDR1 is SEHNR and CDR2 is FQNEAQ (reference sequence). The germline V and J ends were trimmed by 1 base and 5 bases, with 12 bases remaining between them.

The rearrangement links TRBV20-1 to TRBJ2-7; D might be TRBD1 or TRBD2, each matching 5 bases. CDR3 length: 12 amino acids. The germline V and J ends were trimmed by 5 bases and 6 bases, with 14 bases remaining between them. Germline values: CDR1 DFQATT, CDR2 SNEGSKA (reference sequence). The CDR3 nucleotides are TGCAGTGCTCCCCGACAGAGGGGCGAGCAGTACTTC. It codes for CSAPRQRGEQYF.

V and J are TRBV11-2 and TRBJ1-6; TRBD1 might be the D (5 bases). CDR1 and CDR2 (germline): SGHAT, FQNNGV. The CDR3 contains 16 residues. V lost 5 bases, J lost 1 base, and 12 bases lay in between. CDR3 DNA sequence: TGTGCCAGCAGCCCACGGGGCGGATCCTATAATTCACCCCTCCACTTT. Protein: CASSPRGGSYNSPLHF.